A selection of T cell receptor beta chains follows, all from one sample in a study of blood T cell repertoires in COVID-19. Here immunoSEQ multiplex PCR was the method, and the copy in TCRdb shows in-frame clones only, minus some. The sample carries about 250,000 clones, around 89% recorded once. Material for sequencing was PBMCs or T cells enriched from blood (not recorded which). All receptors come from a man aged 35-49 years who had recovered from COVID-19. Both conserved end residues are part of each CDR3. D genes are given only for firm matches. Size values are once, few and many counts, or a class for expanded clones, and some rows have none.

clone size	V gene	D gene	J gene	CDR3 DNA	CDR3 protein
-	TRBV9	-	TRBJ2-3	TGTGCCAGCAGCGTCTCTAGTACCCCAAACACAGATACGCAGTATTTT	CASSVSSTPNTDTQYF
-	TRBV11-2	-	TRBJ2-5	TGTGCCAGCAGCGATCAGGTGGGGGGATCGGAGACCCAGTACTTC	CASSDQVGGSETQYF
-	TRBV6-2/TRBV6-3	TRBD1	TRBJ2-2	TGTGCCAGCAGTTACTCTGCAGGGGGTAGTGGTACCGGGGAGCTGTTTTTT	CASSYSAGGSGTGELFF
-	TRBV28	TRBD1	TRBJ1-2	TGTGCCAGCAGTTCAGAACCGACAGGGAACTATGGCTACACCTTC	CASSSEPTGNYGYTF
-	TRBV7-3	TRBD2	TRBJ2-1	TGTGCCAGCAGCTTGGGGACTAGCGGGGTCGGTGAGCAGTTCTTC	CASSLGTSGVGEQFF
-	TRBV7-8	-	TRBJ2-1	TGTGCCAGCAGCCGACTAGACTACAATGAGCAGTTCTTC	CASSRLDYNEQFF
-	TRBV2	-	TRBJ1-2	TGTGCCAGCAGTGAAGGGGGCAACAGATATGGCTACACCTTC	CASSEGGNRYGYTF
-	TRBV11-3	TRBD2	TRBJ2-4	TGTGCCAGCAGCCGTCGGGATACGGGAGGCATTCAGTACTTC	CASSRRDTGGIQYF
-	TRBV5-1	TRBD1	TRBJ1-1	TGCGCCAGCAGCTCGGGACAGGTGAACACTGAAGCTTTCTTT	CASSSGQVNTEAFF
-	TRBV19	-	TRBJ1-2	TGTGCCAGTACCTCTTCCCCAGGGGCGAACTATGGCTACACCTTC	CASTSSPGANYGYTF
-	TRBV5-6	TRBD2	TRBJ2-1	TGTGCCAGCAGCCTCGGGACTAGCGGGACACTAACCACCTACAATGAGCAGTTCTTC	CASSLGTSGTLTTYNEQFF
-	TRBV7-9	-	TRBJ1-2	TGTGCTAATGTAGCCCCAGAGAAATCTAACTATGGCTACACCTTC	CANVAPEKSNYGYTF
-	TRBV7-2	-	TRBJ2-3	TGTGCCAGCCGCTGGGCCGACACAGATACGCAGTATTTT	CASRWADTDTQYF
-	TRBV3-1/TRBV3-2	-	TRBJ2-1	TGTGCCAGCAGCCAAGGACGGGTTGAGCAGTTCTTC	CASSQGRVEQFF
-	TRBV5-1	TRBD1	TRBJ2-5	TGCGCCAGCAGCTTCGGACAGGGTGCGGAGACCCAGTACTTC	CASSFGQGAETQYF
-	TRBV12-3/TRBV12-4	TRBD2	TRBJ2-1	TGTGCCAGCAGCCAAGCGGGAGGGAATGAGCAGTTCTTC	CASSQAGGNEQFF
-	TRBV21-1	-	TRBJ1-5	TGTGCCAGCAGCAAAGGGACAGGGTCCGGTAATCAGCCCCAGCATTTT	CASSKGTGSGNQPQHF
once	TRBV5-1	TRBD1	TRBJ1-2	TGCGCCAGCAGACCCGGACAGGGCGGCTATGGCTACACCTTC	CASRPGQGGYGYTF